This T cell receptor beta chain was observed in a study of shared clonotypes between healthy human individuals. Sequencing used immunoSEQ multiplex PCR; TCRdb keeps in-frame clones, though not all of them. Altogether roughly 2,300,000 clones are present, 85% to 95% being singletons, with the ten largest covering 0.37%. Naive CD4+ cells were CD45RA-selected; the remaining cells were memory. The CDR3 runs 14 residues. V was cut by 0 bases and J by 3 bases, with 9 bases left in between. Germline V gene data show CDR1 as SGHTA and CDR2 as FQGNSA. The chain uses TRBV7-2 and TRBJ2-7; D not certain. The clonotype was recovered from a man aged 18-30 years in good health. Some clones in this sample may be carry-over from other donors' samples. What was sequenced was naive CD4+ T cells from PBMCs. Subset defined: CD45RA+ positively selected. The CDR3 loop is CASSLALRYYEQYF. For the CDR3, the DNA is TGTGCCAGCAGCTTAGCCTTGAGATACTACGAGCAGTACTTC.